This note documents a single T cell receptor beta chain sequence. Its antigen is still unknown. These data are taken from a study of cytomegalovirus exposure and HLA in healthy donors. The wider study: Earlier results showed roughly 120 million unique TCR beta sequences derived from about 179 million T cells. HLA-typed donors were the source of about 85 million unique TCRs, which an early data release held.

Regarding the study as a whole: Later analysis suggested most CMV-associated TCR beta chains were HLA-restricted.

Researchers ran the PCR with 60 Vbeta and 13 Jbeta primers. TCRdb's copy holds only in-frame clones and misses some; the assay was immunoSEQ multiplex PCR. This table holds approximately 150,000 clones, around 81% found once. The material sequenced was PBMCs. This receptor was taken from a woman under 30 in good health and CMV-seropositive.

CDR3 in amino acids: CAISGGTARGEAFF. CDR3 nucleotides: TGTGCCATCAGTGGGGGGACAGCTAGGGGTGAAGCTTTCTTT. The chain couples TRBV10-3 to TRBJ1-1, with TRBD1 matching 7 bases. Germline assignment: CDR1 ENHRY and CDR2 SYGVKD. After removal of 4 bases from V and 7 bases from J, the junction contained 9 bases not matched to a gene. This CDR3 spans 14 amino acids.